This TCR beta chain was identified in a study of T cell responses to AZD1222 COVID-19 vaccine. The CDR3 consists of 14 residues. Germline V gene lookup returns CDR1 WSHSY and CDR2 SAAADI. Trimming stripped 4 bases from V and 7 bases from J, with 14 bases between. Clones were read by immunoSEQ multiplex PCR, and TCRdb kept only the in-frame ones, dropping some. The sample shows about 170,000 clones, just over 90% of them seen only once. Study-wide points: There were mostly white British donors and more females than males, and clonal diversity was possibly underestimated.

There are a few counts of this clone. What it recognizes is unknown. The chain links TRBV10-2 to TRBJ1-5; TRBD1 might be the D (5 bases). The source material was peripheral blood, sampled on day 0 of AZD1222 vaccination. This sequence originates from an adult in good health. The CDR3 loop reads CASSGVTRDQPQHF. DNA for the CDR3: TGCGCCAGCAGTGGGGTTACCAGGGACCAGCCCCAGCATTTT.